This record covers a single T cell receptor (beta chain). The antigen it recognizes is unknown. Base qualities are not provided; no much larger clone lies one nucleotide away. The source of the sample is a study of blood T cell repertoires in COVID-19 (dated by TCRdb to between 2020 and 2021). Regarding the research as a whole: Collaborator samples came from the United States, Italy and Spain and covered acute and convalescent phases of COVID-19. Where available, HLA class I and class II types were obtained from metadata supplied by the sample provider rather than from assay-based typing. The material from the prospective study consisted of cDNA or gDNA derived from T cells, B-cell-depleted T cells, or PBMCs. A de-identified subject ID, COVID-19 status, age in years and sex were almost always included in the sample metadata. The samples were drawn from two sources: the first 160 participants of the ongoing ImmuneRACE study, and 1,254 subjects contributed by 6 global collaborators. Deeply sampled blood TCRbeta repertoires from subjects exposed to, actively infected with, or recovered from COVID-19 were included in the dataset. The repertoires were released in a freely available public database meant as a resource for research on the immune response to SARS-CoV-2. What the work shows at the level of the full study, not this receptor alone: How much clinical and demographic metadata was included differed by source and by participant, and the metadata was provided uncurated.

TCRbeta CDR3 regions were amplified from genomic DNA by means of the immunoSEQ Assay, a bias-controlled multiplex PCR. From the authors' description of their analysis: The number of nucleated cells in each sample was estimated from the amplification of reference gene primers within the assay. To quantify the absolute abundance of each unique TCRbeta CDR3 rearrangement, sequence reads were collapsed and filtered. Productive Simpson clonality was computed per sample as the square root of Simpson's diversity index over productive rearrangements. Sourced from immuneACCESS, this table was stored by TCRdb with only in-frame sequences that have V and J called. A share of the clones is absent; for the studies checked, an unresolved V gene accounts for under half, and the remainder has no known explanation. Clone size and the V and J calls come from that table; the DNA yielded D and trimming. Present in this sample are about 74,000 clones, about nine tenths of which were seen just once. The ten largest clonotypes hold 29% of the sample.

Whole blood was collected in K2EDTA tubes by collaborating institutions according to the institutions' own protocols. For TCRbeta analysis, collaborator samples were shipped as frozen whole blood, as isolated PBMCs, or as DNA extracted from either sample type. The receptor was isolated from a woman over 75 with active or convalescent COVID-19. The specimen was peripheral blood.

The DNA reads as follows: TGTGCCAGCAGCTTAGCGCGAGGACAGGGGACCTATGGCTACACCTTC. The encoded protein is CASSLARGQGTYGYTF. The rearrangement joined TRBV7-6 to TRBJ1-2; 9 bases in the middle match TRBD1. CDR1 SGHVS and CDR2 FNYEAQ were looked up in the germline V gene. From the cysteine through the phenylalanine, the CDR3 covers 16 amino acids. Just the 48-base CDR3 DNA is kept, in frame starting at base 1. Germline trimming amounts to 0 bases on V and 4 bases on J, with 6 as the count of junction bases outside the gene matches.